The clone carrying this T cell receptor beta chain was counted between two and nine times. Its antigen is as yet unknown. The CDR3 runs 14 residues. V was shortened by 4 bases and J by 3 bases, with 13 bases between the two germline ends. Germline CDR1 is MNHEY and CDR2 is SVGAGI. This sample is part of a study of post-analysis software for immune sequencing data. Study-wide background: Recorded disease courses covered relapsing-remitting, secondary progressive and progressive-relapsing multiple sclerosis. Some patients had no subtype annotation.

Study results and limitations: Controls significantly exceeded multiple sclerosis patients in normalized Chao1 diversity. Samples from a shared batch, those prepared together, strongly co-clustered by F measure. Four or five TRBV segments were more frequent in patients than controls; TRBV5-6, TRBV5-1 and TRBV20-1 belonged to this group.

Incorporated into the TCR beta cDNA libraries were unique molecular identifiers, which served to reduce PCR and sequencing biases. T cells numbering roughly 1 to 10 million yielded 500,000 to 550,000 cDNA molecules. TCRdb analysed the PCR reads with MiXCR anew, one entry per CDR3 protein. This table has hundreds of thousands of distinct CDR3 sequences, over 35% appearing once. The chain carries TRBV6-5 and TRBJ2-7; D unclear. Material for sequencing was blood. This clonotype was obtained from a girl under 18 with multiple sclerosis. DNA for the CDR3: TGTGCCAGCAGTTTTGGGCAAATAAACTACGAGCAGTACTTC. This gives the protein CASSFGQINYEQYF.